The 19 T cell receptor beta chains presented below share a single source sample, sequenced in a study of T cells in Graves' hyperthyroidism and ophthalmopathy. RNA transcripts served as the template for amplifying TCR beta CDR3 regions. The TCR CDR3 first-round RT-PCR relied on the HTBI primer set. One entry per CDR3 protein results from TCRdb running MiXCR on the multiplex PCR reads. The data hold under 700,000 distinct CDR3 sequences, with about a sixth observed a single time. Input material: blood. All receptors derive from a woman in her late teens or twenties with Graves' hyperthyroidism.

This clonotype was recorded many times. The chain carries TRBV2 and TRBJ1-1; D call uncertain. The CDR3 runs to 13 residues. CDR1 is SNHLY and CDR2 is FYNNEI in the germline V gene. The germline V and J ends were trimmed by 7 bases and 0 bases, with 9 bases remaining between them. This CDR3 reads CASIRAVNTEAFF. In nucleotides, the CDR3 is TGTGCCAGCATTCGGGCGGTGAACACTGAAGCTTTCTTT.

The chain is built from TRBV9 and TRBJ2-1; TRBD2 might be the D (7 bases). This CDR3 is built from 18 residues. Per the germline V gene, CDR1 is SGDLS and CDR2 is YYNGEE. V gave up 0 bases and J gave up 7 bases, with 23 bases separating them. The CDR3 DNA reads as TGTGCCAGCAGCGTAGATTTGATGTGGGGGGGGCGGTGGAATGAGCAGTTCTTC. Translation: CASSVDLMWGGRWNEQFF. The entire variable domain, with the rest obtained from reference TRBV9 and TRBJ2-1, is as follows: DSGVTQTPKHLITATGQRVTLRCSPRSGDLSVYWYQQSLDQGLQFLIQYYNGEERAKGNILERFSAQQFPDLHSELNLSSLELGDSALYFCASSVDLMWGGRWNEQFFGPGTRLTVL.

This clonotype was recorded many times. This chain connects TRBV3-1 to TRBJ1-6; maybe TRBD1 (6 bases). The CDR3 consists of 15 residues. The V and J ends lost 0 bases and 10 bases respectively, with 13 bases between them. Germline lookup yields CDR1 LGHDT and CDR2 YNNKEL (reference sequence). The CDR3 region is CASSQDGGGRSPLHF. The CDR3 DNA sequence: TGTGCCAGCAGCCAAGATGGGGGCGGCAGGTCACCCCTCCACTTT.

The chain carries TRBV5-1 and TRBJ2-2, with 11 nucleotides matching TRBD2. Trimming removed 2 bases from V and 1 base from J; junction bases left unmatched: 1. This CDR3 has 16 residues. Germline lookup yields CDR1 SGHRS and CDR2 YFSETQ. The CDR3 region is CASSFLAGGNTGELFF. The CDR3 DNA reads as TGCGCCAGCAGCTTTCTAGCGGGGGGGAACACCGGGGAGCTGTTTTTT.

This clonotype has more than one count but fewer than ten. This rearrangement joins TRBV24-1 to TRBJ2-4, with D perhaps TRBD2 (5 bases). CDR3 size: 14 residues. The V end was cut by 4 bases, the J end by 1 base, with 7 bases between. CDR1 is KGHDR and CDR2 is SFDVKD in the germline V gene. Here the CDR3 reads CATSESGAKNIQYF. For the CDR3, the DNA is TGTGCCACCAGTGAATCGGGGGCCAAAAACATTCAGTACTTC.

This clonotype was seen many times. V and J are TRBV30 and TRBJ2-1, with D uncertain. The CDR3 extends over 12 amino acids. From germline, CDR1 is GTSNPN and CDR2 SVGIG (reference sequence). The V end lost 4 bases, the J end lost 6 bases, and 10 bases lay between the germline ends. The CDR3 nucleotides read TGTGCCTGGACTTTCGACCGCAATGAGCAGTTCTTC. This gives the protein CAWTFDRNEQFF.

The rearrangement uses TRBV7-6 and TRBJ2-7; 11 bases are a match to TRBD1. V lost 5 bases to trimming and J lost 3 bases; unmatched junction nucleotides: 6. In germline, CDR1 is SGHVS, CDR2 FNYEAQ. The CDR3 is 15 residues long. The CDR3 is CASSRGQGGYYEQYF. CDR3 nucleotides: TGTGCCAGCAGCAGGGGACAGGGGGGCTACTACGAGCAGTACTTC.

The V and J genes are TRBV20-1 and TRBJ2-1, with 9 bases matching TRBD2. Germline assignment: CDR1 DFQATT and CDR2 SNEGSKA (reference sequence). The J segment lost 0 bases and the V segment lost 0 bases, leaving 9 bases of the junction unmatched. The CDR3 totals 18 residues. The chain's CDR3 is CSARDPGGGGGSYNEQFF. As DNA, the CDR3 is TGCAGTGCTAGAGATCCCGGCGGGGGGGGGGGCTCCTACAATGAGCAGTTCTTC.

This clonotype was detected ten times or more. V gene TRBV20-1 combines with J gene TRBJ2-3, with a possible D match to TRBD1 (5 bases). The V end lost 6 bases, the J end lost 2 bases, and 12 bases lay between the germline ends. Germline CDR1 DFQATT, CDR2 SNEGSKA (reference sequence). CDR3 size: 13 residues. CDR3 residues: CSAPGWDTDTQYF. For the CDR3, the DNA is TGCAGTGCGCCAGGGTGGGACACAGATACGCAGTATTTT.

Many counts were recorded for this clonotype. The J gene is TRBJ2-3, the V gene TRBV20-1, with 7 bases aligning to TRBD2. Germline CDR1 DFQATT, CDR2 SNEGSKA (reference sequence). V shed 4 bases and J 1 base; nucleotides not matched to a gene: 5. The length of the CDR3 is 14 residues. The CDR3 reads CSAISLAGTDTQYF. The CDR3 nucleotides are TGCAGTGCTATTAGTCTAGCGGGCACAGATACGCAGTATTTT.

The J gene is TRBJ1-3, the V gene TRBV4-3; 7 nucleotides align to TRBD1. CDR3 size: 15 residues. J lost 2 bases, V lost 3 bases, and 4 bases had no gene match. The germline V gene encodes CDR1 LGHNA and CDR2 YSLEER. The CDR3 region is CASSQGDSPGNTIYF. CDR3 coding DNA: TGCGCCAGCAGCCAGGGGGACAGCCCTGGAAACACCATATATTTT.

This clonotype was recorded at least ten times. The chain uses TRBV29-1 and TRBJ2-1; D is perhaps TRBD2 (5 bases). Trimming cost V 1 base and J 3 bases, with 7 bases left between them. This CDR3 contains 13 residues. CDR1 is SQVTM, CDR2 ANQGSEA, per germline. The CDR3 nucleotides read TGCAGCGTTGAAGGGACTCTCTACAATGAGCAGTTCTTC. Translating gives CSVEGTLYNEQFF.

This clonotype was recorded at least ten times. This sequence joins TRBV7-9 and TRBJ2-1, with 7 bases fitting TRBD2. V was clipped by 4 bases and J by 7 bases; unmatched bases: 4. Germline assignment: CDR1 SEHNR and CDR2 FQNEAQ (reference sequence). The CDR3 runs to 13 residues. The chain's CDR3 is CASSSPGLNEQFF. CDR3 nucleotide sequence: TGTGCCAGCAGCTCACCGGGACTAAATGAGCAGTTCTTC.

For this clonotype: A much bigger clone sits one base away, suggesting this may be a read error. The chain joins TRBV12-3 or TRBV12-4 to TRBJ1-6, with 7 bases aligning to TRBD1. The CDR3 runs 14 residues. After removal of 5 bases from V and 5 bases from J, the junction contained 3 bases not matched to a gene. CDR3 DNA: TGTGCCAGCAGTGGACAGGCCAATAATTCACCCCTCCACTTT. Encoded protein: CASSGQANNSPLHF.

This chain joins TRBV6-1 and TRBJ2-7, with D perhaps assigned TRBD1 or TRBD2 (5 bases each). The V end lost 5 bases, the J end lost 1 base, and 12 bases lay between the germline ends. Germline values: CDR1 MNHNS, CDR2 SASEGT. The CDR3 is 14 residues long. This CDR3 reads CASSRGRISYEQYF. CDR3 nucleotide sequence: TGTGCCAGCAGTCGGGGACGTATTTCCTACGAGCAGTACTTC.

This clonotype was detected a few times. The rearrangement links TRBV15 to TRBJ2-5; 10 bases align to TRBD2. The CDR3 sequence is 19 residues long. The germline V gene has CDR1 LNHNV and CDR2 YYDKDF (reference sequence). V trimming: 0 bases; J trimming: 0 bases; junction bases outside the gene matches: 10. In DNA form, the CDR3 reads TGTGCCACCAGCAGAGATATGGCTAGCGGGAGTTTAGACCAAGAGACCCAGTACTTC. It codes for CATSRDMASGSLDQETQYF.

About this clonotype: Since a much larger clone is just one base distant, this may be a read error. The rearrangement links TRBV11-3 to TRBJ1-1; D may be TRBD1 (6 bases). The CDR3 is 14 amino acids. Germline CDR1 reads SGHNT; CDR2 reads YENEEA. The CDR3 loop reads CACSYLRGVTEAFF. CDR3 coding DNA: TGTGCCTGCAGCTACCTCAGGGGAGTGACTGAAGCTTTCTTT.

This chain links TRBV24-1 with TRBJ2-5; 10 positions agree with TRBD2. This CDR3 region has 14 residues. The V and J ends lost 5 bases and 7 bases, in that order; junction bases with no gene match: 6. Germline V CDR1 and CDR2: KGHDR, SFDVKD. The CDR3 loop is CATSVASGRATQYF. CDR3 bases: TGTGCCACCAGTGTGGCCAGCGGGAGGGCGACCCAGTACTTC.

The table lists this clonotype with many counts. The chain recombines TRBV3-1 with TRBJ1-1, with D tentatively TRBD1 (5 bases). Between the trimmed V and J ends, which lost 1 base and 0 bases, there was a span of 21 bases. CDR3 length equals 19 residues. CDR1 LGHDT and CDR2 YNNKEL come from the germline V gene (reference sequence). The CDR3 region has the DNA TGTGCCAGCAGCCAAGGCTGGGGGGGGTGGAAGAAGGTGAACACTGAAGCTTTCTTT. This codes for CASSQGWGGWKKVNTEAFF.